This TCR beta chain was recovered during a study of cytomegalovirus exposure and HLA in healthy donors. General study points: CMV serostatus was the only immune exposure information that was available. A likely sequencing artifact accounted for one observed cluster of highly shared sequence variants. TCR beta V- and J-gene trimming was later associated with a missense DCLRE1C variant.

With respect to this clone: Its antigen is as yet unknown.

J was trimmed by 3 bases and V by 2 bases; bases with no gene match: 6. This CDR3 spans 15 amino acids. The V gene's germline CDR1 is SGHRS and CDR2 YFSETQ. PCR used 60 Vbeta primers and 13 Jbeta primers. Original processing notes: Unique TCR beta chains numbered 80 million to 95 million in a later analysis, with approximately 10 million shared. The assay was immunoSEQ multiplex PCR, and TCRdb's table has in-frame clones only and misses some. V, J and clone size derive from that table, while D and trimming were established from the DNA sequence. Of about 170,000 clones listed, over 60% are singletons.

The clonotype originates from a female donor in good health and CMV-seronegative. The rearrangement links TRBV5-1 to TRBJ1-2; 8 bases are a match to TRBD1. The sequencing sample was made of PBMCs. CDR3 protein: CASSLTQGADYGYTF. The CDR3 nucleotides read TGCGCCAGCAGCTTAACCCAGGGGGCGGACTATGGCTACACCTTC.